The clone carrying this TCR beta chain was picked up one time. The target antigen is unknown. This sample was included in a study of persistence of HIV-infected CD4 T cells. Anti-CD3/anti-CD28 beads served as a nonspecific positive control stimulus. CD4+ T cells upregulating both CD40 ligand and CD69 were sorted as responding cells. Suppressive ART was started during chronic HIV-1 infection in these adults. Undetectable plasma HIV-1 RNA below 50 copies/mL lasted at least 4 years. The CDR3 has 18 residues. Germline trimming cut 4 bases from V and 1 base from J; bases unmatched to any gene: 9. Germline CDR1 is SGHDT and CDR2 is YYEEEE. The study, taken as a whole, reports: TCRbeta richness was lower in CMV- and Gag-responding cells than in anti-CD3/anti-CD28-responding cells.

Sequencing used immunoSEQ version 4 in survey mode. Profiled with immunoSEQ multiplex PCR; TCRdb holds only in-frame clones, not every one. The data hold tens of thousands of clones, with 85% to 90% observed a single time. Source: CD4+ T cells sorted from PBMCs after roughly 18-hour stimulation, taken from a patient who received antiretroviral therapy. The sequence came from an adult woman with HIV who was CMV-seropositive. This chain links TRBV5-6 with TRBJ2-3; 13 bases line up with TRBD2. The CDR3 nucleotides read TGTGCCAGCAGCACCGGGACTAGCGGGATAGGTGGCACAGATACGCAGTATTTT. Its protein product is CASSTGTSGIGGTDTQYF.